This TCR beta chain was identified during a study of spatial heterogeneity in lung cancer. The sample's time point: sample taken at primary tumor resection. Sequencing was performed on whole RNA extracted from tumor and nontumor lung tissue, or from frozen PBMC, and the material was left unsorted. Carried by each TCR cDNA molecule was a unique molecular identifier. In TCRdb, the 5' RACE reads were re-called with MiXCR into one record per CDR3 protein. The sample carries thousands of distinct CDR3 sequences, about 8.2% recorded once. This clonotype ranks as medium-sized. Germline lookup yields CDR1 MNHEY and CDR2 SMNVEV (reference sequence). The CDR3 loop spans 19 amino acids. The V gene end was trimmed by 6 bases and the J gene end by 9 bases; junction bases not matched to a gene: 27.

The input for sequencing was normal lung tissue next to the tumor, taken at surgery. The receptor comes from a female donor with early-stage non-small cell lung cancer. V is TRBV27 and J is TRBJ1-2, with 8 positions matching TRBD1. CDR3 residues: CASSPGIFPGGPAHRSYTF. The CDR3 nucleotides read TGTGCCAGCAGCCCTGGGATCTTCCCAGGGGGCCCCGCCCACCGGAGCTACACCTTC.